This T cell receptor beta chain was captured in a study of T cells in Graves' hyperthyroidism and ophthalmopathy (dated by TCRdb to between 2018 and 2021). For the wider study: Peripheral blood samples were taken at initial diagnosis, before any treatment was given. Following sampling, methimazole starting at 30 mg daily was given to hyperthyroidism patients, and high-dose intravenous methylprednisolone was given to ophthalmopathy patients. TCR Vbeta CDR3 sequencing of approximately 140 peripheral blood samples (about 45 ophthalmopathy, some 75 hyperthyroidism and roughly 17 progressor patients) is reported in the paper. In addition, the study compared T-cell repertoires in thyroid tissue and in blood from roughly six Graves' hyperthyroidism patients. The roughly 90 discovery patients were divided at random into training and test sets in a 7:3 ratio. A discovery cohort of about a hundred patients, roughly 45 with Graves' ophthalmopathy and approximately 57 with stable Graves' hyperthyroidism, was used to find distinguishing TCR V-J signatures. Prospective prediction of ophthalmopathy was tested in an independent validation cohort of some 19 hyperthyroidism patients and some 17 patients who later progressed to ophthalmopathy. Study-wide findings and limitations: In cross-validation, a model built on a 13 V-J signature told ophthalmopathy apart from stable hyperthyroidism with under 90% sensitivity and around 81% specificity, and in testing the same model reached 80%/75%. No statistical method was used to fix the sample size in advance, and group allocation was not hidden from the investigators. In validation, the model predicted progression to ophthalmopathy a median of approximately 6.6 months before onset, with approximately 68% sensitivity and more than 72% specificity. Most expanded thyroid clonotypes (frequency above 0.001) were also detected in blood, a finding suggesting that blood repertoires may reflect thyroid immune responses.

Ophthalmopathy patients had moderately to severely active disease, Clinical Activity Score of at least 3, NOSPECS grade of at least 4, and duration under 3 months. The study excluded patients with uncontrolled infections, other autoimmune diseases, pregnancy or lactation. Clinical symptoms, serum thyroxine and TRAb, thyroid ultrasound, and orbital computed tomography formed the basis for the diagnoses. Ficoll-Paque density gradient centrifugation was used to isolate PBMCs from about 9 ml of fresh peripheral blood. Total RNA was extracted with Trizol reagent, and quality was checked on an Agilent 2100 Bioanalyzer. In its sample, this clonotype was seen a few times. It lacks a known antigen. No base qualities exist here, and no much larger clone lies one base off it. Amplification of TCR beta CDR3 regions was carried out from RNA transcripts. A first-round RT-PCR of the TCR CDR3 used the HTBI primer set with the Qiagen OneStep RT-PCR kit. Libraries were constructed in a second round of multiplex PCR, after which size selection and purification were carried out. The libraries were sequenced on an Illumina HiSeq2000 using paired-end 100 bp reads. The authors' pipeline ran thus. SOAPnuke was used to process the raw data, throwing out any read that contained adapters or uncalled bases, had a mean Phred below 15, or lacked an exact constant-primer or identifier match. COPE v1.2.5 was used to merge the high-quality paired reads, and each unique nucleotide sequence was defined as a clonotype. MiTCR v1.1 was used to align clonotypes to the IMGT TRBV, TRBD and TRBJ reference segments. Only V-J combinations with frequency above 0.0001, covering about 99% of repertoires, were analysed. The TCS score was defined as the ratio of F50 (clonal expansion) to E x V (chaos), calculated using BLOSUM62-based TCRdist between CDR3 peptides within each V-J. Welch's t-statistics and random forest reduced fewer than 550 V-J features to roughly 13, which were used in a naive Bayes classifier (R e1071). Through fastp at Q25 and MiXCR, TCRdb rebuilt clones from the public reads, retaining in-frame beta chains. Each record represents a unique CDR3 protein, reported with the most common genes and DNA among its rows. These V and J calls rely on TCRdb rather than the paper's analysis. This sample gives around 300,000 distinct CDR3 sequences in total; approximately 13% of them show up just once. Of the sample, approximately 35% is held by the ten largest clones.

The sequencing sample was made of blood. The clonotype originates from a middle-aged woman with Graves' ophthalmopathy.

The CDR3 reads CAWSGGTDNQPQHF. The DNA reads TGTGCCTGGAGTGGGGGGACAGACAATCAGCCCCAGCATTTT. The receptor chain draws on TRBV30 and TRBJ1-5, with TRBD1 identical over 7 junction bases. V ends up 1 base short and J 3 bases short, with an unmatched junction base count of 3. Via the germline V gene (reference sequence), CDR1 is GTSNPN and CDR2 SVGIG. Spanning cysteine to phenylalanine, the CDR3 consists of 14 amino acids. Here the CDR3 DNA is all that survives: 42 bases in frame from base 1.